These 23 T cell receptor beta chains were all obtained from the same sample, sequenced in a study of yellow fever vaccine responses in identical twins. Via MiXCR, TCRdb re-called the RT-PCR reads, giving one row per CDR3 protein. This table has 30,000 to 40,000 distinct CDR3 sequences, approximately 54% appearing once. The specimen comprised T cells from blood (PBMCs), unsorted or a sorted subset (not recorded which), sampled before or after yellow fever vaccination (not recorded which). Source of these receptors: a young woman who received the yellow fever vaccine.

The rearrangement joins TRBV5-6 to TRBJ1-6; D is ambiguous. CDR3 length: 13 amino acids. Germline V lookup: CDR1 SGHDT, CDR2 YYEEEE. Deletions cut 8 bases from V and 10 bases from J, with 16 bases between. CDR3 nucleotides: TGTGCCAGTTCGACCATAACTGGGTCACCCCTCCACTTT. Translating gives CASSTITGSPLHF.

This clonotype occurred a few times. The CDR3 protein is CASSIDGRVGSTDTQYF. The CDR3 DNA reads TGTGCCAGTAGTATAGATGGCAGGGTGGGGTCTACAGATACGCAGTATTTT. The chain links TRBV19 to TRBJ2-3; D is possibly TRBD1 (5 bases). The CDR3 loop spans 17 amino acids. Germline assignment: CDR1 LNHDA and CDR2 SQIVND (reference sequence). Trimming took off 0 bases at V and 3 bases at J, with 16 bases between the two ends.

A few counts support this clonotype. The chain is built from TRBV29-1 and TRBJ1-5; TRBD1 is a possible D gene (5 bases). The CDR3 extends over 12 amino acids. Germline V gene lookup returns CDR1 SQVTM and CDR2 ANQGSEA. V was cut by 6 bases and J by 3 bases, with 9 bases left in between. The CDR3 is CSVQGVNQPQHF. CDR3 coding DNA: TGCAGCGTCCAGGGAGTCAATCAGCCCCAGCATTTT.

This clonotype was seen only once. The chain recombines TRBV7-3 with TRBJ2-1; 7 nucleotides agree with TRBD2. Looked up from germline, CDR1 is SGHTA and CDR2 is FQGTGA. V shed 5 bases, J shed 13 bases, and the junction held 8 bases outside the gene matches. This CDR3 region has 12 residues. The CDR3 loop reads CASSISRTSQFF. CDR3 DNA: TGTGCCAGCAGCATAAGTCGGACTAGTCAGTTCTTC.

The table lists this clonotype with a count of one. The chain links TRBV7-3 to TRBJ1-1, with D unresolved. Trimming stripped 2 bases from V and 4 bases from J, with 20 bases between. Germline V CDR1 and CDR2: SGHTA, FQGTGA. The CDR3 spans 17 residues. Written as DNA, the CDR3 is TGTGCCAGCAGCTTACGTGGCCCGGGTCGTGAGAGCACTGAAGCTTTCTTT. Amino acid sequence: CASSLRGPGRESTEAFF.

The chain couples TRBV6-5 to TRBJ1-2, with a possible D match to TRBD1 (5 bases). Germline-derived CDR1 and CDR2 are MNHEY and SVGAGI. The length of the CDR3 is 17 residues. V shed 4 bases and J shed 0 bases, with 18 bases lying between them. CDR3 nucleotides: TGTGCCAGCAGTTTAACTTTTACAGGAGTCCCTAACTATGGCTACACCTTC. Protein: CASSLTFTGVPNYGYTF.

The chain joins TRBV28 to TRBJ1-5, with D uncertain. The V gene lost 3 bases and the J gene lost 0 bases, with 6 bases spanning the gap. From germline, CDR1 is MDHEN and CDR2 SYDVKM. The CDR3 sequence is 14 residues long. The CDR3 reads CASSFLISNQPQHF. Written as DNA, the CDR3 is TGTGCCAGCAGTTTTTTGATTAGCAATCAGCCCCAGCATTTT.

V and J are TRBV11-2 and TRBJ2-1, with D hard to call. Germline V CDR1 and CDR2: SGHAT, FQNNGV. The CDR3 totals 17 residues. V was pared by 5 bases and J by 1 base, with 18 bases between. CDR3 amino acids: CASSLQPLLGSYNEQFF. The CDR3 bases are TGTGCCAGCAGCCTGCAGCCGCTCTTGGGTTCCTACAATGAGCAGTTCTTC.

The rearrangement uses TRBV10-3 and TRBJ2-1; the D call may be TRBD1 or TRBD2 (5 bases each). CDR3 length: 15 residues. CDR1 is ENHRY, CDR2 SYGVKD, per germline. Deletions cut 8 bases from V and 8 bases from J, with 22 bases between. DNA of the CDR3: TGTGCCATCCTAAATCCGGGACCTGCAAGGGATGAGCAGTTCTTC. The encoded protein is CAILNPGPARDEQFF.

V is TRBV20-1 and J is TRBJ2-1, with 11 bases aligning to TRBD2. With V trimmed by 6 bases and J by 13 bases, 17 bases remained unmatched. The CDR3 contains 15 residues. The germline gives CDR1 DFQATT, CDR2 SNEGSKA (reference sequence). CDR3 protein: CSAYTSGGPPGAQFF. The CDR3 nucleotides are TGCAGTGCCTACACTAGCGGGGGCCCACCAGGAGCTCAGTTCTTC.

The chain has TRBV7-9 and TRBJ2-7; TRBD1 might be the D (5 bases). Trimming took 5 bases from V and 0 from J, leaving 17 bases between them. The CDR3 has 16 amino acids. The germline V gene has CDR1 SEHNR and CDR2 FQNEAQ (reference sequence). Here the CDR3 reads CASSPSYVTASYEQYF. DNA for the CDR3: TGTGCCAGCAGCCCCTCATACGTGACAGCCTCCTACGAGCAGTACTTC.

The chain has TRBV6-2 or TRBV6-3 and TRBJ2-7; D tentatively reads TRBD1 or TRBD2 (5 bases each). CDR1 and CDR2 from the germline V gene are MNHEY and SVGEGT. The CDR3 extends over 15 amino acids. V shed 0 bases and J shed 3 bases, with 12 bases lying between them. The CDR3, as DNA: TGTGCCAGCAGTTACTCATATTCGGGGCGCTACGAGCAGTACTTC. This sequence encodes CASSYSYSGRYEQYF.

Turning to this clonotype: One junction end disagrees with the germline gene, perhaps due to a read error. The chain has TRBV7-3 and TRBJ2-1; 10 positions match TRBD2. The CDR3 totals 15 residues. The V gene's germline CDR1 is SGHTA and CDR2 FQGTGA. The CDR3 sequence is CASRLTSGAYNEQFF. The CDR3 bases are TGTGCCAGCAGGTTAACTAGCGGGGCCTACAATGAGCAGTTCTTC.

This chain connects TRBV29-1 to TRBJ2-5; TRBD1 matches at 10 bases. After removal of 8 bases from V and 5 bases from J, the junction contained 11 bases not matched to a gene. The CDR3 sequence is 14 residues long. Germline CDR1 is SQVTM and CDR2 is ANQGSEA. Written as DNA, the CDR3 is TGCAGCCACAAGCGACAGGGGGCTAGGGAGACCCAGTACTTC. This encodes CSHKRQGARETQYF. The complete variable domain, with remaining parts taken from reference TRBV29-1 and TRBJ2-5, reads SAVISQKPSRDICQRGTSLTIQCQVDSQVTMMFWYRQQPGQSLTLIATANQGSEATYESGFVIDKFPISRPNLTFSTLTVSNMSPEDSSIYLCSHKRQGARETQYFGPGTRLLVL.

The chain has TRBV15 and TRBJ1-3, with no clear D. CDR1 LNHNV and CDR2 YYDKDF come from the germline V gene (reference sequence). V lost 0 bases and J lost 0, with 9 bases in between. This CDR3 is built from 16 residues. CDR3 coding DNA: TGTGCCACCAGCAGAGATCGACAACTCTCTGGAAACACCATATATTTT. Its protein is CATSRDRQLSGNTIYF. Full variable domain (remainder filled in from reference TRBV15 and TRBJ1-3): DAMVIQNPRYQVTQFGKPVTLSCSQTLNHNVMYWYQQKSSQAPKLLFHYYDKDFNNEADTPDNFQSRRPNTSFCFLDIRSPGLGDTAMYLCATSRDRQLSGNTIYFGEGSWLTVV.

The rearrangement joins TRBV20-1 to TRBJ2-7; unclear D gene. Trimming took 4 bases from V and 0 from J, leaving 10 bases between them. Germline CDR1 reads DFQATT; CDR2 reads SNEGSKA (reference sequence). The CDR3 contains 13 residues. CDR3 in DNA: TGCAGTGCTATGGGTGACTTCTCCTACGAGCAGTACGTC. Translating gives CSAMGDFSYEQYV.

This sequence joins TRBV7-2 and TRBJ2-2, with TRBD2 matching over 9 bases. Trimming at V came to 2 bases and at J to 4 bases, leaving 8 bases not matched to a gene. The V gene's germline CDR1 is SGHTA and CDR2 FQGNSA. This CDR3 comprises 17 residues. CDR3: CASSLSRLAGTTGELFF. The DNA for the CDR3 is TGTGCCAGCAGCTTATCGAGGCTAGCGGGGACCACCGGGGAGCTGTTTTTT.

The rearrangement uses TRBV29-1 and TRBJ2-7; 7 bases are shared with TRBD2. V lost 7 bases, J lost 0 bases, and 6 bases stayed unmatched. The CDR3 totals 13 residues. CDR1 is SQVTM and CDR2 is ANQGSEA in the germline V gene. As DNA, the CDR3 is TGCAGCGGTACGGGAGGCCCCTCCTACGAGCAGTACTTC. Its protein is CSGTGGPSYEQYF.

The chain employs TRBV15 and TRBJ2-7; unclear D gene. The length of the CDR3 is 14 residues. The V end was cut by 0 bases, the J end by 1 base, with 7 bases between. Germline CDR1 LNHNV, CDR2 YYDKDF (reference sequence). The CDR3: CATSRDRVSYEQYV. The CDR3 coding sequence is TGTGCCACCAGCAGAGATCGCGTGTCCTACGAGCAGTACGTC.

The CDR3 bases are TGTGCCAGCAGCCAAGACCGAAGCGGTTCCTCCTACGAGCAGTACTTC. It translates to CASSQDRSGSSYEQYF. This rearrangement joins TRBV4-2 to TRBJ2-7; a weak D match, TRBD2 (5 bases). Germline CDR1 is LGHNA and CDR2 is YNFKEQ. V was trimmed by 0 bases and J by 0 bases, leaving 12 bases between them. CDR3 length: 16 residues.

The chain combines TRBV6-4 with TRBJ2-1; possibly TRBD1 for D (6 bases). Per germline, CDR1 MRHNA and CDR2 SNTAGT. The CDR3 has 15 residues. Trimming took off 6 bases at V and 6 bases at J, with 18 bases between the two ends. This CDR3 is CASRDDRKIVNEQFF. DNA of the CDR3: TGTGCCAGCAGAGACGACAGGAAAATAGTCAATGAGCAGTTCTTC.

V and J are TRBV5-5 and TRBJ1-5; unclear D gene. The V end was cut by 0 bases, the J end by 2 bases, with 9 bases between. The CDR3 has 15 residues. The germline gives CDR1 SGHKS, CDR2 YYEKEE (reference sequence). The CDR3 loop is CASSLEVQGNQPQHF. In nucleotides, the CDR3 is TGTGCCAGCAGCTTGGAGGTGCAGGGCAATCAGCCCCAGCATTTT.

The chain combines TRBV2 with TRBJ2-7; 10 nucleotides agree with TRBD1. The CDR3 totals 15 residues. The V gene's germline CDR1 is SNHLY and CDR2 FYNNEI. V dropped 8 bases and J dropped 3; count of bases not matched to a gene: 10. CDR3 region: CASGPGQGPRYEQYV. In nucleotides, the CDR3 is TGTGCCAGCGGCCCGGGACAGGGGCCTCGCTACGAGCAGTACGTC.